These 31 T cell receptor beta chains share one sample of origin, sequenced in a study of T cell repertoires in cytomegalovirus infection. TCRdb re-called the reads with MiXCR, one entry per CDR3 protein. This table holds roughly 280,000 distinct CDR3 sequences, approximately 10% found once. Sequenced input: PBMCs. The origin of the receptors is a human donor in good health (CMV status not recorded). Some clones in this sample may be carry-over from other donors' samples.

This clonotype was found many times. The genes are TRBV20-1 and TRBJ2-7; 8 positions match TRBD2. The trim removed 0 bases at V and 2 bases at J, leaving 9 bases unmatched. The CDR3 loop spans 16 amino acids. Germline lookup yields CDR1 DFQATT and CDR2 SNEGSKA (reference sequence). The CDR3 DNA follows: TGCAGTGCTAGAGATCCTCTACGGGAGGGCGCCTACGAGCAGTACTTC. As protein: CSARDPLREGAYEQYF.

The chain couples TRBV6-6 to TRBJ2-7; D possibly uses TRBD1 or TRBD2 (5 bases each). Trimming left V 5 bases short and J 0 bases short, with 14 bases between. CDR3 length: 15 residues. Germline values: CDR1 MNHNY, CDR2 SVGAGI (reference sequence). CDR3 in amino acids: CASSRRAGSSYEQYF. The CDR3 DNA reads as TGTGCCAGCAGTCGTCGGGCAGGGAGCTCCTACGAGCAGTACTTC.

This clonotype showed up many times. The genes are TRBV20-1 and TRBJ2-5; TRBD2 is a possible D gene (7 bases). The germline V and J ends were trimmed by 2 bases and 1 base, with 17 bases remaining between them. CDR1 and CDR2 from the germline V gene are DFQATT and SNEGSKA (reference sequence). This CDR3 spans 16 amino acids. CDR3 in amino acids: CSARKLATGPQETQYF. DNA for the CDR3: TGCAGTGCTAGAAAACTAGCGACAGGCCCCCAAGAGACCCAGTACTTC.

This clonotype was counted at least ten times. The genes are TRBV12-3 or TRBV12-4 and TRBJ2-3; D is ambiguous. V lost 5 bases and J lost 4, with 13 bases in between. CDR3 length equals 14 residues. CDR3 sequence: CASSTGLRPDTQYF. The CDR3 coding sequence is TGTGCCAGCAGTACGGGTCTTCGTCCAGATACGCAGTATTTT.

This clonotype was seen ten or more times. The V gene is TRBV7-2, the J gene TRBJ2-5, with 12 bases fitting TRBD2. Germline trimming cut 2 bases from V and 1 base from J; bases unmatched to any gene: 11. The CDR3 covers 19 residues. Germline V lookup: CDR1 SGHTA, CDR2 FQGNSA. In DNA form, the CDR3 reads TGTGCCAGCAGCTTAAGGGCTAGCGGGGGGGCTACCCTCCAAGAGACCCAGTACTTC. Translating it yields CASSLRASGGATLQETQYF.

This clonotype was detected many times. In nucleotides, the CDR3 is TGTGCCAGCAGCCCCGATGCACAGGGGTATAATTCACCCCTCCACTTT. Translating gives CASSPDAQGYNSPLHF. The chain couples TRBV7-6 to TRBJ1-6, with 7 bases that match TRBD1. In germline, CDR1 is SGHVS, CDR2 FNYEAQ. The junction had 8 bases not matched to a gene; V was cut back by 5 bases and J by 4 bases. The CDR3 is 16 residues long. Combining the CDR3 with reference TRBV7-6 and TRBJ1-6 gives the whole variable domain GAGVSQSPRYKVTKRGQDVALRCDPISGHVSLYWYRQALGQGPEFLTYFNYEAQQDKSGLPNDRFSAERPEGSISTLTIQRTEQRDSAMYRCASSPDAQGYNSPLHFGNGTRLTVT.

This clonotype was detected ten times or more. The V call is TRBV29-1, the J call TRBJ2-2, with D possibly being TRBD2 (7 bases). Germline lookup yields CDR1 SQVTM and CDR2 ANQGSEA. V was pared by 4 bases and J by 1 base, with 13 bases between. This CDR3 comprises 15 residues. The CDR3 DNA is TGCAGCGTTGGGGGGGGGGCGGGGAACACCGGGGAGCTGTTTTTT. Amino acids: CSVGGGAGNTGELFF.

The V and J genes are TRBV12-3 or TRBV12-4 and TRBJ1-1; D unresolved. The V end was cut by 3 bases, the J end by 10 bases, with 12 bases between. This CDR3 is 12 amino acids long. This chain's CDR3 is CASSLTNSPAFF. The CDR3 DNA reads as TGTGCCAGCAGTTTGACTAACTCCCCAGCTTTCTTT.

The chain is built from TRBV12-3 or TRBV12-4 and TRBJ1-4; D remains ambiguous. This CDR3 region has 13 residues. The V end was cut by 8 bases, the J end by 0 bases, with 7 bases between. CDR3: CASGGSTNEKLFF. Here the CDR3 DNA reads TGTGCCAGCGGTGGCTCAACTAATGAAAAACTGTTTTTT.

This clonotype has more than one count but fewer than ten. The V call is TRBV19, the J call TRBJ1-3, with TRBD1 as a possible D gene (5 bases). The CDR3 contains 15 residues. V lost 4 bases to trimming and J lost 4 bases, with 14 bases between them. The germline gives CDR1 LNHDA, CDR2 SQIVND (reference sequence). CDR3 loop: CASSTSGWGGNTIYF. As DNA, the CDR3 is TGTGCCAGTAGTACCTCTGGTTGGGGCGGAAACACCATATATTTT.

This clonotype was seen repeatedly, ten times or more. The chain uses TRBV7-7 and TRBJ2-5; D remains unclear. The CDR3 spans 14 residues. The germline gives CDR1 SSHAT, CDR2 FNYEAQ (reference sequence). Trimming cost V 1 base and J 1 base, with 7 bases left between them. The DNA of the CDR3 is TGTGCCAGCAGCTTAGACTTTGTCCAAGAGACCCAGTACTTC. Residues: CASSLDFVQETQYF.

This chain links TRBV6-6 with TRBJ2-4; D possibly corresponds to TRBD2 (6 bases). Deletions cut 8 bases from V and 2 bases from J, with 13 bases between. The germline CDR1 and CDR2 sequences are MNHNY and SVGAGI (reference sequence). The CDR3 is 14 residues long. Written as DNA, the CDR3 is TGTGCCAGCCGCCGGGACTCTTCCAAAAACATTCAGTACTTC. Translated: CASRRDSSKNIQYF.

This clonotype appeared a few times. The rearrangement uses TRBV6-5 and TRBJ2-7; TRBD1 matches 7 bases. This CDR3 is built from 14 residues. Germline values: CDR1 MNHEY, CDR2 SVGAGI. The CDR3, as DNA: TGTGCTACCAGGCGACAGGGTGGGTCCTACGAGCAGTACTTC. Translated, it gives CATRRQGGSYEQYF.

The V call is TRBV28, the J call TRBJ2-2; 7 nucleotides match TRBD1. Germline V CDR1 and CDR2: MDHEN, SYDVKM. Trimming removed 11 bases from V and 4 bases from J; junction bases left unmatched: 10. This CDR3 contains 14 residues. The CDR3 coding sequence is TGTGCCCTTCTTAAGACAGGGTCCACCGGGGAGCTGTTTTTT. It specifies CALLKTGSTGELFF.

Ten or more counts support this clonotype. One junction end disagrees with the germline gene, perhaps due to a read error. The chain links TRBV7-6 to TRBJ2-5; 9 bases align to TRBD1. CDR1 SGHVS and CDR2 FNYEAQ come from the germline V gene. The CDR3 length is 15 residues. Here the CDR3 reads CASSPQGQGSETQYF. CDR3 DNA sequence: TGTGCTAGCAGCCCTCAGGGACAGGGCTCAGAGACCCAGTACTTC.

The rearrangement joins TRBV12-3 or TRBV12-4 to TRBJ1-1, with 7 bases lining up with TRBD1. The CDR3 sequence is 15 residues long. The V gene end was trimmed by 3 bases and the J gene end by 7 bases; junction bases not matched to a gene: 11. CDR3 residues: CASSFLMGQLNEAFF. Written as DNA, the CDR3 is TGTGCCAGCAGTTTTTTGATGGGACAGTTAAATGAAGCTTTCTTT.

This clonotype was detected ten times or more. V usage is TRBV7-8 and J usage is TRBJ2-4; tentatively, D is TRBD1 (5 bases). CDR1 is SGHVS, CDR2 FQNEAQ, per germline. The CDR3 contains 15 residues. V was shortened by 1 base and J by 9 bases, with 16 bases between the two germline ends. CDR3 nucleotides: TGTGCCAGCAGCTTAGAGGAACAGGCGCTTAGCATTCAGTACTTC. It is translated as CASSLEEQALSIQYF.

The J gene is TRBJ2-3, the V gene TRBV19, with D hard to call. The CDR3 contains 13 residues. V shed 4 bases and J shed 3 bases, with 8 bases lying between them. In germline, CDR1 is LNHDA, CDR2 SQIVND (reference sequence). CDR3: CASSNRRTDTQYF. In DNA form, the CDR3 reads TGTGCCAGTAGTAACCGTCGGACAGATACGCAGTATTTT.

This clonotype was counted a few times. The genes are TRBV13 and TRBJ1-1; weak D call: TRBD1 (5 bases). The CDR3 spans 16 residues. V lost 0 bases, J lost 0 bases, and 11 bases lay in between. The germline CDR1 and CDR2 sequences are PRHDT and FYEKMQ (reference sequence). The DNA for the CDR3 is TGTGCCAGCAGCTTAGGCCCCACAGGATTGAACACTGAAGCTTTCTTT. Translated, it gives CASSLGPTGLNTEAFF.

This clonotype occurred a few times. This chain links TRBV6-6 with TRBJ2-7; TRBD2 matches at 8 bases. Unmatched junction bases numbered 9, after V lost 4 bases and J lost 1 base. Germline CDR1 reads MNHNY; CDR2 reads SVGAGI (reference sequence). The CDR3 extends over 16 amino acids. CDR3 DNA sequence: TGTGCCAGCAGTTCCCCCGAGCGGGAGAGGTCCTACGAGCAGTACTTC. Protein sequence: CASSSPERERSYEQYF.

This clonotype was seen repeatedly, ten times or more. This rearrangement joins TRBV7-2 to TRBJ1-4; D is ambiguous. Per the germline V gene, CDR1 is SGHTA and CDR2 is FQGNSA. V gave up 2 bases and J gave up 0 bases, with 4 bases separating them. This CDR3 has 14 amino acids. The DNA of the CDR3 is TGTGCCAGCAGCTTACCCACAACTAATGAAAAACTGTTTTTT. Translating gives CASSLPTTNEKLFF.

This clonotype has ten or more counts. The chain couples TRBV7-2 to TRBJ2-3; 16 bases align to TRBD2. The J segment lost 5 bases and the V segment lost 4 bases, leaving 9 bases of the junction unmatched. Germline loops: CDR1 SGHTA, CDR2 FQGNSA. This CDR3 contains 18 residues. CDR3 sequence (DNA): TGTGCCAGCAGCTCTCCGGGACTAGCGGGGGGGCTTCAAGATACGCAGTATTTT. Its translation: CASSSPGLAGGLQDTQYF.

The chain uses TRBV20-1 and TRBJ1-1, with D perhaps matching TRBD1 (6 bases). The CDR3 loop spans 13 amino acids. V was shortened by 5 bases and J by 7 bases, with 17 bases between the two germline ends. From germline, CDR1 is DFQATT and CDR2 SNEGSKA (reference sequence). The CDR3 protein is CSAEPTGINEAFF. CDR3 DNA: TGCAGTGCTGAACCGACAGGAATCAATGAAGCTTTCTTT.

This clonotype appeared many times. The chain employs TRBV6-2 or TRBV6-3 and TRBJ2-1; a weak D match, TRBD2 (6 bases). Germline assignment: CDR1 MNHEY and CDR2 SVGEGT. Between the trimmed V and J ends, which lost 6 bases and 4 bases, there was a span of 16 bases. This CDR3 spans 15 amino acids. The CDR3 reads CASREGPPTYNEQFF. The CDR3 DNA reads TGTGCCAGCAGGGAGGGTCCCCCTACTTACAATGAGCAGTTCTTC.

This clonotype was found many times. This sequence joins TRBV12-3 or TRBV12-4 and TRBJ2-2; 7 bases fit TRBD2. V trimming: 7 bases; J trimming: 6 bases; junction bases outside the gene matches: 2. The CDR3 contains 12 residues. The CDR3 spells CASKAGAGELFF. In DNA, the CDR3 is TGTGCCAGCAAGGCGGGAGCCGGGGAGCTGTTTTTT.

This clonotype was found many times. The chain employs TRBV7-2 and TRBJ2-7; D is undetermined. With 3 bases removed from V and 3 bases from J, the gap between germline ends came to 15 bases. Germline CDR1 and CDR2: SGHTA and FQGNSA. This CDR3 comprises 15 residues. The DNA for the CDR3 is TGTGCCAGCAGCTTTCCAAGACTGGATCACTACGAGCAGTACTTC. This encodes CASSFPRLDHYEQYF. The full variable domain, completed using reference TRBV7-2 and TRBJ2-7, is GAGVSQSPSNKVTEKGKDVELRCDPISGHTALYWYRQSLGQGLEFLIYFQGNSAPDKSGLPSDRFSAERTGGSVSTLTIQRTQQEDSAVYLCASSFPRLDHYEQYFGPGTRLTVT.

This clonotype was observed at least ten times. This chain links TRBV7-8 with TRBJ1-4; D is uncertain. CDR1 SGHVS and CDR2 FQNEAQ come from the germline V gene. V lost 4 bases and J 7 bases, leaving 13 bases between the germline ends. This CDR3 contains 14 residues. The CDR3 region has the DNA TGTGCCAGCAGCTGGTCAGTTTACCCTGAAAAACTGTTTTTT. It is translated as CASSWSVYPEKLFF.

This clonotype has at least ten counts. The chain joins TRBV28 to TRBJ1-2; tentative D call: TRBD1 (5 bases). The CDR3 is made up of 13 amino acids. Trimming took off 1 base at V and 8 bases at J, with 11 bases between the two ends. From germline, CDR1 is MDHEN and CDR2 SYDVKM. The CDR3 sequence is CASSLLAGLGYTF. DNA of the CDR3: TGTGCCAGCAGTTTATTAGCAGGGCTAGGCTACACCTTC.

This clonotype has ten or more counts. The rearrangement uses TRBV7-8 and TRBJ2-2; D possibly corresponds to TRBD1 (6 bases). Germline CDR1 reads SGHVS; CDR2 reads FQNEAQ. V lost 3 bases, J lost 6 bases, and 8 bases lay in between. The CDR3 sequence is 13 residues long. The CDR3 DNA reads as TGTGCCAGCAGCTTTACAGGGCCCGGGGAGCTGTTTTTT. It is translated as CASSFTGPGELFF.

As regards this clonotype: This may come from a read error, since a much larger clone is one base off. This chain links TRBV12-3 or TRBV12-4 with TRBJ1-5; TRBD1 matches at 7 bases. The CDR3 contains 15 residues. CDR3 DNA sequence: TGTGCCAGCAGCCAGAGACAGGGAGGAAATCGGCCCCAGCATTTT. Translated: CASSQRQGGNRPQHF.

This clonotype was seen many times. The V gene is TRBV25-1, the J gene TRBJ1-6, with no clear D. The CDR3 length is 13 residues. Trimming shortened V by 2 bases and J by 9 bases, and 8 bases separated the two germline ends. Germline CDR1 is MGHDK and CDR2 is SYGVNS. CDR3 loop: CASSENPGSPLHF. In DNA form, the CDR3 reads TGTGCCAGCAGTGAAAACCCGGGTTCACCCCTCCACTTT. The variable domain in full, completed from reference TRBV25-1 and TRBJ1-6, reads EADIYQTPRYLVIGTGKKITLECSQTMGHDKMYWYQQDPGMELHLIHYSYGVNSTEKGDLSSESTVSRIRTEHFPLTLESARPSHTSQYLCASSENPGSPLHFGNGTRLTVT.